One sample yielded the 15 T cell receptor beta chains listed below, sequenced in a study of T cell responses to AZD1222 COVID-19 vaccine (dated by TCRdb to the early 2020s). The method behind the library was the immunoSEQ multiplex PCR assay. As stored in TCRdb, this immuneACCESS dataset retains in-frame rearrangements with V and J assigned. A fraction of the clones does not appear; measured against another copy, unresolved V genes explain less than half of the discrepancy, and the remainder lacks a known reason. For this sample the table gives 120,000 or so clones, of which 92% were detected only once. Of the sample, 1.1% is held by the ten largest clones. In the paper's terms, the time point label means: baseline before first vaccination. Sequenced material: peripheral blood, taken on day 0 of AZD1222 vaccination. These receptors were taken from an adult in good health.

This clone was detected only once. The chain joins TRBV7-9 to TRBJ1-3; 8 nucleotides match TRBD1. The V and J ends lost 2 bases and 5 bases, in that order; junction bases with no gene match: 2. This CDR3 is 14 amino acids long. Germline V gives CDR1 SEHNR, CDR2 FQNEAQ (reference sequence). The CDR3 coding sequence is TGTGCCAGCAGCTTACGACAGGGGAGAAACACCATATATTTT. The encoded protein is CASSLRQGRNTIYF.

The rearrangement uses TRBV19 and TRBJ1-1; D is unclear. Trimming stripped 5 bases from V and 11 bases from J, with 12 bases between. Germline CDR1 and CDR2: LNHDA and SQIVND (reference sequence). This CDR3 is 11 amino acids long. CDR3 nucleotide sequence: TGTGCCAGTAGTGGGTTAGTGGGGGCTTTCTTT. It specifies CASSGLVGAFF.

The V gene is TRBV11-1, the J gene TRBJ2-7, with TRBD2 matching 14 bases. CDR3 length equals 15 residues. The germline V gene has CDR1 SGHAT and CDR2 FQDESV (reference sequence). Unmatched junction bases numbered 6, after V lost 4 bases and J lost 7 bases. The CDR3 nucleotides are TGTGCCAGCAGCTCAGGGACTAGCGGGAGTGGGGAGCAGTACTTC. Translating gives CASSSGTSGSGEQYF.

The rearrangement uses TRBV6-5 and TRBJ2-1, with 10 bases aligning to TRBD2. Germline loops: CDR1 MNHEY, CDR2 SVGAGI. The CDR3 totals 13 residues. J was trimmed by 9 bases and V by 6 bases; bases with no gene match: 5. In DNA form, the CDR3 reads TGTGCCAGCAGATCTAGCGGGAGTTTTGAGCAGTTCTTC. This gives the protein CASRSSGSFEQFF.

This clone showed up just once. The CDR3 is CASNRQGVYGYTF. Written as DNA, the CDR3 is TGTGCCAGCAACCGACAGGGTGTCTATGGCTACACCTTC. The chain links TRBV9 to TRBJ1-2; 7 nucleotides line up with TRBD1. The V and J ends lost 6 bases and 4 bases, in that order; junction bases with no gene match: 6. This CDR3 is 13 amino acids long. The V gene's germline CDR1 is SGDLS and CDR2 YYNGEE.

The count of this clone is one. The rearrangement joins TRBV19 to TRBJ1-4, with 8 bases lining up with TRBD1. Germline-derived CDR1 and CDR2 are LNHDA and SQIVND (reference sequence). The junction had 6 bases not matched to a gene; V was cut back by 7 bases and J by 8 bases. The CDR3 is 13 residues long. The CDR3 is CASTDRGREKLFF. CDR3 nucleotide sequence: TGTGCCAGTACTGACAGGGGTCGGGAAAAACTGTTTTTT.

This chain uses TRBV28 with TRBJ2-1; TRBD2 matches at 16 bases. The germline V gene has CDR1 MDHEN and CDR2 SYDVKM. The CDR3 consists of 14 residues. The CDR3 DNA is TGTGCAGGGACTAGCGGGAGGGTTAGCAATGAGCAGTTCTTC. Encoded protein: CAGTSGRVSNEQFF.

This chain links TRBV5-1 with TRBJ2-5; no clear D. The ends were cut back, 1 base at V and 4 bases at J, with 8 bases in the middle. This CDR3 is 13 amino acids long. CDR1 is SGHRS, CDR2 YFSETQ, per germline. CDR3 coding DNA: TGCGCCAGCAGCTTGCCAGGTCTAGAGACCCAGTACTTC. Protein: CASSLPGLETQYF. Together with reference TRBV5-1 and TRBJ2-5, the CDR3 gives the full variable domain: KAGVTQTPRYLIKTRGQQVTLSCSPISGHRSVSWYQQTPGQGLQFLFEYFSETQRNKGNFPGRFSGRQFSNSRSEMNVSTLELGDSALYLCASSLPGLETQYFGPGTRLLVL.

This clone has a single count. V usage is TRBV4-2 and J usage is TRBJ2-4; 16 positions match TRBD2. V lost 0 bases to trimming and J lost 6 bases; unmatched junction nucleotides: 11. In germline, CDR1 is LGHNA, CDR2 YNFKEQ. The CDR3 consists of 20 residues. CDR3 nucleotides: TGTGCCAGCAGCCAAGATTGGATTAAGGGACTAGCGGGAGGGAGAAACATTCAGTACTTC. Protein: CASSQDWIKGLAGGRNIQYF.

The chain recombines TRBV6-5 with TRBJ1-2, with a possible D match to TRBD1 (5 bases). Trimming cost V 6 bases and J 6 bases, with 14 bases left between them. Per the germline V gene, CDR1 is MNHEY and CDR2 is SVGAGI. This CDR3 contains 13 residues. In DNA form, the CDR3 reads TGTGCCAGCAGCCCAGGGCGCAGGGATGGCTACACCTTC. Amino acids: CASSPGRRDGYTF.

This clone appeared once. V is TRBV5-1 and J is TRBJ2-3; possibly TRBD2 for D (5 bases). Per germline, CDR1 SGHRS and CDR2 YFSETQ. The V end lost 5 bases, the J end lost 0 bases, and 10 bases lay between the germline ends. This CDR3 has 14 amino acids. In DNA, the CDR3 is TGCGCCAGCAGAAAGAGCGGTAGCACAGATACGCAGTATTTT. Protein sequence: CASRKSGSTDTQYF.

The chain employs TRBV27 and TRBJ1-2; D is ambiguous. With 3 bases removed from V and 4 bases from J, the gap between germline ends came to 9 bases. Germline lookup yields CDR1 MNHEY and CDR2 SMNVEV (reference sequence). CDR3 length: 13 residues. CDR3 in DNA: TGTGCCAGCAGTTTGGGCACAACCTATGGCTACACCTTC. Its protein product is CASSLGTTYGYTF.

V usage is TRBV21-1 and J usage is TRBJ2-7; whether TRBD2, the table's D call, matches the DNA was not checked. TRBV21-1 represents a pseudogene. The CDR3 contains 14 residues. CDR3 in amino acids: CASSKRAGVNEQYF. The DNA of the CDR3 is TGTGCCAGCAGCAAGAGAGCGGGAGTAAACGAGCAGTACTTC.

This chain links TRBV18 with TRBJ2-5; TRBD1 matches at 7 bases. The CDR3 has 15 amino acids. V shed 4 bases and J 2 bases; nucleotides not matched to a gene: 7. CDR1 and CDR2 from the germline V gene are KGHSH and LQKENI. The CDR3: CASSQGATAQETQYF. CDR3 sequence (DNA): TGTGCCAGCTCACAGGGGGCGACAGCTCAAGAGACCCAGTACTTC.

The V and J genes are TRBV7-6 and TRBJ1-5; D not certain. Germline CDR1 SGHVS, CDR2 FNYEAQ. Trimming stripped 1 base from V and 3 bases from J, with 4 bases between. The length of the CDR3 is 13 residues. Here the CDR3 DNA reads TGTGCCAGCAGCTTAGATTTCAATCAGCCCCAGCATTTT. It specifies CASSLDFNQPQHF. The whole variable domain, filled in from reference TRBV7-6 and TRBJ1-5, reads GAGVSQSPRYKVTKRGQDVALRCDPISGHVSLYWYRQALGQGPEFLTYFNYEAQQDKSGLPNDRFSAERPEGSISTLTIQRTEQRDSAMYRCASSLDFNQPQHFGDGTRLSIL.